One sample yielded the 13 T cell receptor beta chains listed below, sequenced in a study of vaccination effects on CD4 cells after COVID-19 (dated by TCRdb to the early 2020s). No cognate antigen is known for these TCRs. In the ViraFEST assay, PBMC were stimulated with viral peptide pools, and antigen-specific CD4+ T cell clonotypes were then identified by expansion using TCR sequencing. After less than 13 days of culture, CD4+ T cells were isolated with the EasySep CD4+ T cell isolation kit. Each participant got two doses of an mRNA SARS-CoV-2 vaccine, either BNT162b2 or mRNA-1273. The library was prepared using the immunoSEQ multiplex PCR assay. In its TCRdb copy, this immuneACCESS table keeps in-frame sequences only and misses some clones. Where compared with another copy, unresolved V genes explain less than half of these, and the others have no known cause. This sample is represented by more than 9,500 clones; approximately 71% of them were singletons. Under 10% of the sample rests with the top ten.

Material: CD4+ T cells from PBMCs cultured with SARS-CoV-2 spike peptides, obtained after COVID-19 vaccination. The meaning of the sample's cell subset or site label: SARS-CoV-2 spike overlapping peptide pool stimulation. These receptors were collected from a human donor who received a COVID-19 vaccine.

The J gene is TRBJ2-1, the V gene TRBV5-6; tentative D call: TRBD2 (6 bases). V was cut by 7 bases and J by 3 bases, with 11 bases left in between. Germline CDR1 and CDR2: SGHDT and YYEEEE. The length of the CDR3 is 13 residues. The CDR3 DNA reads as TGTGCCAGCGGACTACAGGTCTACAATGAGCAGTTCTTC. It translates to CASGLQVYNEQFF.

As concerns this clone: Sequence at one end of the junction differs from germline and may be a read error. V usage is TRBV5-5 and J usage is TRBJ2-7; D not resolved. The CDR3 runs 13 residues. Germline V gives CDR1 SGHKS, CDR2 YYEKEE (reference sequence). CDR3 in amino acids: CASSNRPLAPPDF. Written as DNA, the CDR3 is TGTGCCAGCAGCAACCGGCCGTTGGCCCCTCCAGACTTC.

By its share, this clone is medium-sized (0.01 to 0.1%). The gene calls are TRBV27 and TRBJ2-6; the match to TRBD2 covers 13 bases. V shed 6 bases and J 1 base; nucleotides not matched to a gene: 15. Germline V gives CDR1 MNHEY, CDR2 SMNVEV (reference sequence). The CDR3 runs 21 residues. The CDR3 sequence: CASRPGTGTSGKWSGANVLTF. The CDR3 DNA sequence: TGTGCCAGCAGACCCGGCACCGGGACTAGCGGGAAGTGGTCTGGGGCCAACGTCCTGACTTTC.

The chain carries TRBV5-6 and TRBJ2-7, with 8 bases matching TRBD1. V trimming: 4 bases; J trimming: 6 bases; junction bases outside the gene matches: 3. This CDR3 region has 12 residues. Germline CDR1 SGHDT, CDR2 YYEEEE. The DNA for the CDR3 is TGTGCCAGCAGCAGAGACAGGGGCGAGCAGTACTTC. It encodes CASSRDRGEQYF.

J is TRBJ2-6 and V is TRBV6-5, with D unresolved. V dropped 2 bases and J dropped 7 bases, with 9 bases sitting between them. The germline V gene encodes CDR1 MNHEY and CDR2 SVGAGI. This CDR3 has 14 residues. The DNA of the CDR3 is TGTGCCAGCAGTTACGTTGCTCCCGCCAACGTCCTGACTTTC. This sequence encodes CASSYVAPANVLTF.

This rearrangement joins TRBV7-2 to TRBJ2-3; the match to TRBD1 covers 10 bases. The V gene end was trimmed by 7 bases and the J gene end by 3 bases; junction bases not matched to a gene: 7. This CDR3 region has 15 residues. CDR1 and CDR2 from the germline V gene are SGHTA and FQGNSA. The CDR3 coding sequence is TGTGCCAGCACAATAGACAGGGGGCGGACAGATACGCAGTATTTT. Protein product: CASTIDRGRTDTQYF.

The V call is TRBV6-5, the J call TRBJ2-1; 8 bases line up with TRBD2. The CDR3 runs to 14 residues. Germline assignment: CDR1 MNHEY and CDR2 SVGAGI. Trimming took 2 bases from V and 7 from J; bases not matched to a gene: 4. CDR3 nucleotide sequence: TGTGCCAGCAGTTACCGGGCTAGCGGGAATGAGCAGTTCTTC. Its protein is CASSYRASGNEQFF.

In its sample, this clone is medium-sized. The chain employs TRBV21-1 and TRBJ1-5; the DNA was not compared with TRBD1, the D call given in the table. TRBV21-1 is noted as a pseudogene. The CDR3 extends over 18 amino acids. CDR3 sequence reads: CASSKGTIDRGNNQPQHF. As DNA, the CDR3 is TGTGCCAGCAGCAAGGGGACGATAGACAGGGGAAATAATCAGCCCCAGCATTTT.

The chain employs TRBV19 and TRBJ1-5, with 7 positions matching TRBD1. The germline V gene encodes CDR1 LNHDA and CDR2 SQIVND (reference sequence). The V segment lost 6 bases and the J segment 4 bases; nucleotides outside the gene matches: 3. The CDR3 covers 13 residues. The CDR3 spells CASRFRGNQPQHF. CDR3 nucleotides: TGTGCCAGTAGATTCAGGGGGAATCAGCCCCAGCATTTT.

CDR3 amino acids: CASSRTWLAEAFF. Written as DNA, the CDR3 is TGTGCCAGCAGTCGAACTTGGTTGGCGGAAGCTTTCTTT. This chain uses TRBV28 with TRBJ1-1; D is undetermined. The V gene lost 5 bases and the J gene lost 8 bases, with 15 bases spanning the gap. Germline V CDR1 and CDR2: MDHEN, SYDVKM. The CDR3 is 13 amino acids.

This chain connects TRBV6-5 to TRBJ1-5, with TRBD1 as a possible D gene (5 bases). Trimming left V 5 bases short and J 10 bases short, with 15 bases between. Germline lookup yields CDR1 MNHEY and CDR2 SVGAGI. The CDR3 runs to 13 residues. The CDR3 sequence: CASSRGKGYPQHF. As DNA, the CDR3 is TGTGCCAGCAGTAGGGGTAAAGGATACCCCCAGCATTTT.

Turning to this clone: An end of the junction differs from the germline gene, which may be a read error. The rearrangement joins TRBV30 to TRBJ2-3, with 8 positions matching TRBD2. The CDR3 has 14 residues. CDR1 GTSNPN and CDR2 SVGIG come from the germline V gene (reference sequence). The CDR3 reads CAGSPGGSTDTQYF. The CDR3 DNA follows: TGTGCCGGGAGTCCGGGAGGGAGCACAGATACGCAGTATTTT. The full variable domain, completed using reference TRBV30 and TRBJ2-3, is SQTIHQWPATLVQPVGSPLSLECTVEGTSNPNLYWYRQAAGRGLQLLFYSVGIGQISSEVPQNLSASRPQDRQFILSSKKLLLSDSGFYLCAGSPGGSTDTQYFGPGTRLTVL.

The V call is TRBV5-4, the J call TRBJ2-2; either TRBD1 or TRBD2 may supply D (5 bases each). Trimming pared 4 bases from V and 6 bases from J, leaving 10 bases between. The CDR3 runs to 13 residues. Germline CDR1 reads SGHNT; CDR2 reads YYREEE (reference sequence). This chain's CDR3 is CASSVRDAGELFF. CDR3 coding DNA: TGTGCCAGCAGCGTCAGGGACGCCGGGGAGCTGTTTTTT.